The entry below describes one T cell receptor beta chain. These data belong to a study of CD8 T cells in Susac syndrome. Random-hexamer reverse transcription was applied to roughly 0.5 to 1 ug RNA. TCRdb re-analysed the immunoSEQ multiplex PCR reads in MiXCR, keeping a single row per CDR3 protein. The sample contains around 270,000 distinct CDR3 sequences, 75% to 85% of which appear only once. Germline CDR1 and CDR2: SQVTM and ANQGSEA. The CDR3 spans 11 residues. V was pared by 2 bases and J by 0 bases, with 1 base between. The TCR sequence derives from a human donor with multiple sclerosis. The source material was CD8+ T cells from PBMCs. The V and J genes are TRBV29-1 and TRBJ1-1; D is undetermined. The CDR3 region is CSVELNTEAFF. The CDR3 DNA is TGCAGCGTTGAACTGAACACTGAAGCTTTCTTT.